Following are 11 T cell receptor beta chains from one sample sequenced in a study of immune characterization of retroperitoneal liposarcoma. TCRdb re-called the PCR reads through MiXCR, storing one row per CDR3 protein. The sample lists roughly 9,800 distinct CDR3 sequences, roughly a third occurring once. The sample was tumor tissue. All receptors derive from a female donor with retroperitoneal liposarcoma.

V and J are TRBV27 and TRBJ2-5, with 12 bases matching TRBD2. The J call is uncertain, as TRBJ2-1 better fits the DNA end. Germline V gene lookup returns CDR1 MNHEY and CDR2 SMNVEV (reference sequence). The CDR3 consists of 17 residues. The CDR3 bases are TGTGCCAGCAGTTTATCCTCTAGCGGGGGGGCGGTCGATGAGCAGTTCTTC. It is translated as CASSLSSSGGAVDEQFF.

J is TRBJ2-1 and V is TRBV6-8; TRBD2 aligns across 15 bases. The V gene end was trimmed by 2 bases and the J gene end by 7 bases; junction bases not matched to a gene: 0. This CDR3 is built from 15 residues. Looked up from germline, CDR1 is MNHGY and CDR2 is SAAAGT. CDR3 DNA sequence: TGTGCCAGCAGTTACGGGACTAGCGGGAGGAATGAGCAGTTCTTC. Protein: CASSYGTSGRNEQFF.

The J gene is TRBJ1-2, the V gene TRBV6-1; 10 bases map to TRBD1. The ends lost 6 bases at V and 8 bases at J; junction bases unmatched: 6. CDR1 is MNHNS, CDR2 SASEGT, per germline. The CDR3 runs 13 residues. CDR3: CASRERTGGGYTF. The CDR3 DNA sequence: TGTGCCAGCAGGGAGCGGACAGGGGGAGGCTACACCTTC.

The chain uses TRBV6-2 or TRBV6-3 and TRBJ2-3; D uncertain. CDR1 is MNHEY, CDR2 SVGEGT, per germline. The V gene lost 2 bases and the J gene lost 4 bases, with 4 bases spanning the gap. The CDR3 is made up of 12 amino acids. The CDR3 spells CASSYVADTQYF. The CDR3 bases are TGTGCCAGCAGTTACGTCGCAGATACGCAGTATTTT.

Relative to its sample, this clonotype is large. The chain uses TRBV6-1 and TRBJ2-5; D ambiguous. CDR3 length: 16 residues. V dropped 2 bases and J dropped 2 bases, with 15 bases sitting between them. Germline CDR1 reads MNHNS; CDR2 reads SASEGT. DNA of the CDR3: TGTGCCAGCAGTGAATCAACTCGGGCCCCACAAGAGACCCAGTACTTC. Translated, it gives CASSESTRAPQETQYF.

The CDR3 coding sequence is TGTGCCAGCAGGGACGTGGGGCGTAAAGGAAACATTCAGTACTTC. This translates into CASRDVGRKGNIQYF. V is TRBV6-1 and J is TRBJ2-4; the D gene is possibly TRBD1 (5 bases). Trimming left V 6 bases short and J 6 bases short, with 18 bases between. The CDR3 sequence is 15 residues long. Germline V lookup: CDR1 MNHNS, CDR2 SASEGT.

Judged by abundance, this clonotype is medium-sized. V is TRBV7-2 and J is TRBJ2-1; perhaps TRBD2 as D (5 bases). This CDR3 is built from 12 residues. Germline V gene lookup returns CDR1 SGHTA and CDR2 FQGNSA. Trimming pared 5 bases from V and 10 bases from J, leaving 12 bases between. The CDR3 DNA sequence: TGTGCCAGCAGCCCTACTAGTTACGAGCAGTTCTTC. It is translated as CASSPTSYEQFF.

By frequency in the sample, this clonotype is medium-sized. The chain links TRBV25-1 to TRBJ2-3, with D possibly matching TRBD1 (6 bases). The CDR3 loop spans 14 amino acids. The ends were cut back, 4 bases at V and 1 base at J, with 9 bases in the middle. The germline gives CDR1 MGHDK, CDR2 SYGVNS. The CDR3 DNA sequence: TGTGCCAGCAGTGGCTACAGGGGCACAGATACGCAGTATTTT. This encodes CASSGYRGTDTQYF.

In regard to this clonotype: A junction end diverges from the germline sequence, so it may reflect a read error. The CDR3 reads CGSSEAVSDSYEQYF. The DNA for the CDR3 is TGTGGCAGCAGTGAGGCCGTATCCGACTCCTACGAGCAGTACTTC. The chain has TRBV6-1 and TRBJ2-1; D remains ambiguous. The DNA end is more similar to TRBJ2-7, so the J call may be wrong. Germline CDR1 MNHNS, CDR2 SASEGT. The CDR3 runs to 15 residues.

This clonotype turned up a few times. One end of the junction does not line up with germline, which may come from a read error. The chain recombines TRBV5-3 with TRBJ2-3; possible D gene TRBD1, 6 bases. TRBV5-3 is noted as an ORF with a role that remains uncertain. This CDR3 comprises 14 residues. The CDR3 is CASSLGAGGDTQYF. Written as DNA, the CDR3 is TGTGCCAGCAGCTTGGGGGCGGGTGGGGATACGCAGTATTTT.

Judged by abundance, this clonotype is medium-sized. CDR3 region: CASSNSPGNEQYF. The CDR3 region has the DNA TGTGCCAGCAGCAACTCCCCGGGCAACGAGCAGTACTTC. This chain joins TRBV7-3 and TRBJ2-1; no clear D gene. The J call could be wrong; TRBJ2-7 is a better fit for the DNA end. The CDR3 has 13 amino acids. Per the germline V gene, CDR1 is SGHTA and CDR2 is FQGTGA.